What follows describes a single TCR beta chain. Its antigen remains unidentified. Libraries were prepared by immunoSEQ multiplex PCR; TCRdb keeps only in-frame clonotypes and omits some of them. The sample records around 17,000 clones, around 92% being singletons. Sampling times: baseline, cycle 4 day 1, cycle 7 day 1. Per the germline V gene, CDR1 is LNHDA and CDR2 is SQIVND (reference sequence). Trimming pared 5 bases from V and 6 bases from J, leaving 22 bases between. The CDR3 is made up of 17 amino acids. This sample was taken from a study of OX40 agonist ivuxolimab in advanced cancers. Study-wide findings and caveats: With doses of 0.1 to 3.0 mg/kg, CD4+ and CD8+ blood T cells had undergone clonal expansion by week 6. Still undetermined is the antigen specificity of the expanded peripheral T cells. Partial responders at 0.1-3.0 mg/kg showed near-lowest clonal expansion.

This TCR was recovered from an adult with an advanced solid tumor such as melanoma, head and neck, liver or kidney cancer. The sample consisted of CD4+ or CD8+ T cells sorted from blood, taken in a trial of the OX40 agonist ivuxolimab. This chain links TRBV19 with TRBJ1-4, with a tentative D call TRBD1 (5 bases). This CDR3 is CASSPTNWDPSDEKLFF. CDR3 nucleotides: TGTGCCAGTAGTCCTACAAACTGGGACCCCTCCGATGAAAAACTGTTTTTT.